These T cell receptor beta chains were read from a single sample in a study of blood T cell repertoires in COVID-19. Sequencing was performed with immunoSEQ multiplex PCR; in TCRdb, only in-frame clones are kept and a portion is missing. The sample includes 150,000 or so clones, roughly 80% of them seen just once. Sequencing was done on a sample of PBMCs or T cells enriched from blood (not recorded which). All receptors derive from a man aged 45-65 years who had recovered from COVID-19. CDR3s leave out the opening cysteine and the closing phenylalanine or tryptophan. A D gene is named only where the DNA matches it firmly.

cdr3_aa,d_call,j_call,cdr3_length,v_call
ASSSLAGGANEQF,TRBD2,TRBJ2-1,13,TRBV7-3
ASSMTGGTEAF,TRBD1,TRBJ1-1,11,TRBV19
ASSYNPSGGPTNTGELF,TRBD2,TRBJ2-2,17,TRBV6-2/TRBV6-3
ASSGQGTSNTEAF,NA,TRBJ1-1,13,TRBV2
ASRRERATNEKLF,NA,TRBJ1-4,13,TRBV6-5
ASSQSTGQAGREQY,TRBD2,TRBJ2-7,14,TRBV5-1
ASMGWTGKITEAF,TRBD1,TRBJ1-1,13,TRBV25-1
ASSFQQGARTEAF,TRBD1,TRBJ1-1,13,TRBV5-4
ASSTGVSSYNEQF,TRBD1,TRBJ2-1,13,TRBV6-2/TRBV6-3
ASSQGWTGEAF,TRBD1,TRBJ1-1,11,TRBV4-1
ASSPPGQGPEAF,NA,TRBJ1-1,12,TRBV18
ASSLGPGGPYEQY,TRBD2,TRBJ2-7,13,TRBV11-2
ASSLGQGNTIY,NA,TRBJ1-3,11,TRBV12-3/TRBV12-4
ASSLTGVSNQPQH,TRBD1,TRBJ1-5,13,TRBV27
ASSAQTGGNEQF,TRBD1,TRBJ2-1,12,TRBV11-1
ASKPGTVGEKLF,TRBD1,TRBJ1-4,12,TRBV5-1
ASSLQSGGLGNTIY,NA,TRBJ1-3,14,TRBV3-1/TRBV3-2
ASSLLSGGSGYT,TRBD1,TRBJ1-2,12,TRBV5-8
ASSPETSTNYGYT,NA,TRBJ1-2,13,TRBV18
ASGRESLH,NA,TRBJ1-6,8,TRBV7-2
ASSLPQAGTTGELF,NA,TRBJ2-2,14,TRBV5-1
ASSSGTSAETQY,TRBD2,TRBJ2-5,12,TRBV5-1
ASSTFGQLNTEAF,NA,TRBJ1-1,13,TRBV7-9
ASKRGGLCSQPQH,NA,TRBJ1-5,13,TRBV25-1
ASSLYRGRETQY,TRBD1,TRBJ2-5,12,TRBV27
ASSLTGGFSYEQY,TRBD1,TRBJ2-7,13,TRBV7-2
ASRLGQGATGELF,TRBD1,TRBJ2-2,13,TRBV5-6
ASSDGTGGSLSNTIY,TRBD1,TRBJ1-3,15,TRBV2
ASMRDAGNTIY,NA,TRBJ1-3,11,TRBV2
ASMDRQGETQY,TRBD1,TRBJ2-5,11,TRBV19